This TCR beta chain was sequenced in a study of cytomegalovirus exposure and HLA in healthy donors (dated by TCRdb to 2016 to 2017). General notes on the study: In an earlier analysis of several hundred of the donors, under 300 Gb of sequence data and 90 million to 120 million unique TCR beta sequences from about 179 million T cells were reported. An earlier analysis of more than 450 of the donors used high-throughput TCR beta sequencing to judge whether each TCR beta V gene segment behaved as functional or pseudogenic. Genome-wide SNP genotypes for about 55% of the roughly 670 donors were used in a later genetic analysis, which treated that subset as a discovery cohort. The study aimed to test whether cataloging public T cell receptors could reveal signatures of past pathogen exposure. An early release that covered approximately 600 HLA-typed donors contained approximately 320 gigabases of sequencing data and 80 million or so unique TCR sequences. Several DR-DQ haplotypes were treated as single units for association and clustering because of strong linkage in the cohort. Across 300 to 400 genotyped donors of the cohort, an average of 235,054 unique TCR beta nucleotide sequences per donor were sequenced, and around 19% of those sequences were non-productive. HLA typing covered class I and class II loci at four-digit resolution. Typing coverage differed by locus: A, B, C, DRB1 and DQB1 were typed in roughly 620-630 donors, DQA1 in about 550, DPA1 in 600 to 610, and DPB1 in 450 to 480. The genetic ancestry cluster associated with self-reported Caucasian donors included approximately 85% of the approximately 410 genotyped donors. Every discovery cohort repertoire had been produced on one sequencing platform. Rather than using new phenotypic data, the later analysis identified candidate immune exposures from TCR beta sequences and from how often those sequences occurred across donors. The study used immunosequencing to profile the T cell repertoires of approximately 690 subjects and linked those repertoires to cytomegalovirus serostatus. To study patterns of TCR occurrence, a later analysis re-analyzed previously published TCR beta repertoires from around 660 donors and added high-resolution HLA genotyping. In addition to the first cohort of roughly 700 subjects, a separate validation cohort of around 110 different subjects was used. Donor age, sex, ethnicity and CMV serostatus were collected together with the repertoire data. The study combined high-throughput TCR immunosequencing, statistical association of individual TCRs with disease status, and machine learning to predict cytomegalovirus infection status.

The cohort consisted of hundreds of healthy bone marrow donors. At the time of sampling, all cohort members were nominally healthy, though unrecorded immune exposures were likely present. The donor tested CMV seropositive and was one of the 289 seropositive cohort members. A peripheral blood sample was collected from each donor, and TCR beta sequencing was performed on peripheral blood mononuclear cells. Genomic DNA was extracted from the blood cell samples with the Qiagen DNeasy Blood Extraction Kit. The method was the immunoSEQ multiplex PCR assay. For the multiplex PCR, a mixture combining 60 forward primers for TCR Vbeta segments and 13 reverse primers for TCR Jbeta segments was used. Amplification of the CDR3 region of rearranged TCR beta genes was performed with a multiplex PCR assay on genomic DNA. The Illumina HiSeq System was used to sequence the amplified TCR beta libraries as 87-base-pair reads. The source study handled its data this way. In a later analysis, roughly 80 million unique TCR beta chains were counted across the approximately 620 repertoires, and roughly 11 million of these chains were shared by at least two donors. A nearest-neighbor algorithm error-corrected the raw reads and collapsed the reads into unique sequences, merging closely related sequences to remove PCR and sequencing errors. CDR3 sequences were aligned to IMGT reference sequences to assign V, D and J gene segments. For a sequence to be retained, a match of at least six nucleotides to both a V gene segment and a J gene segment was required. A rearrangement counted as productive if the CDR3 had no stop codons and remained in frame with V and J, and every other rearrangement counted as non-productive. CDR3 was defined according to IMGT convention as the region running from the second conserved V-encoded cysteine to the conserved J-encoded phenylalanine. The earlier analysis of 587 of the donors excluded sequences that lacked an unambiguous match to a single V gene segment. An earlier analysis of a few hundred of the donors called V segments functional above 56.7% productive rearrangements and segregating when the between-donor standard deviation exceeded 5%. A statistical classification framework was developed to diagnose cytomegalovirus status using the catalog of TCR beta chain sequences. V and J gene assignment, in a later analysis, came from comparing TCR nucleotide sequences with IMGT/GENE-DB human TR gene sequences. Using the TCRdist pipeline, a later analysis assigned CDR3 sequences along with most-parsimonious VDJ recombination scenarios. A later analysis defined each TCR beta chain by its CDR3 amino acid sequence plus V-gene family, and excluded reads lacking a unique V-gene family. In a later analysis, 450 to 600 highly shared, low-generation-probability nucleotide sequences were removed to address suspected cross-contamination and a sequencing artifact. A later analysis calculated a clonal expansion index for each public chain from normalized within-repertoire ranks of inferred template counts. In a later analysis, generation probabilities were computed using a VDJ recombination model fitted to out-of-frame rearrangements, and the results were checked against IGoR. In a later analysis, TCR-TCR, TCR-HLA and TCR-CMV co-occurrence was scored with hypergeometric tests, and a repertoire-size bias correction was applied to TCR pairs. False discovery rates were estimated in a later analysis by permuting HLA or CMV assignments 20 times. A later analysis grouped co-occurring TCRs with DBSCAN, adding TCRdist sequence similarity when clustering within HLA-allele-positive subsets. Repertoires with fewer than 30,000 or more than 120,000 public chains, plus five repertoires with anomalous nucleotide sharing, were excluded from co-occurrence clustering. TCRdb's version of the immuneACCESS table is confined to in-frame rearrangements and falls short of the full clone set. An unresolved V gene accounts for under half of the shortfall where checked; the remainder is of unknown origin. Clone size and the V and J calls come from that table; the DNA yielded D and trimming. The sample table records about 160,000 clones; roughly 82% of these occur just once. The ten largest clones capture 2.5% to 3.5% of the sample.

With respect to this clone: What antigen it recognizes has not been identified. The input lacks base qualities; no much larger clone sits a single base away.

Results the study describes overall, beyond this receptor: A cluster of highly shared sequence variants was judged likely to be a technical artifact of the sequencing pipeline. Most TCR sequences were seen in very few donors, while some public TCRs were found in many individuals. Compared with the approximately 600-donor mean, donors in an Asian-associated ancestry cluster had fewer N-insertions in productive TCRs, according to a later genetic analysis. A total of about 150 TCR beta chains were listed by the study as associated with cytomegalovirus. Correlated functional status among segregating V segments might be attributable to linkage disequilibrium, but an unknown experimental factor could not be ruled out. In a later analysis, HLA-associated TCR beta chains were found to be more clonally expanded and to have lower generation probabilities than equally common non-associated chains. Roughly uniform sequencing depth across donors was assumed in presence/absence analyses, although this assumption may not hold. Seventeen rarely observed V segments, including chromosome 9 orphons, were excluded from the earlier analysis of 550 to 700 of the donors because counts were too low. In a later analysis, most CMV-associated TCR beta chains were found to appear HLA-restricted, with HLA associations seemingly driven largely by CMV exposure. In both the original and validation cohorts, the classifier was reported to diagnose cytomegalovirus status with high specificity and sensitivity. A further reported finding was that TCR beta sequences accurately predicted the HLA-A and HLA-B alleles for most subjects in the first cohort. Because HLA typing was unavailable for some donors at each locus, only the typed subset was used in association tests. The only immune exposure information available for the cohort was CMV serostatus. According to the authors, the approach could potentially be generalized to other disease states and immunological phenotypes. In vitro tests confirmed that a few of the cytomegalovirus-associated TCR beta chains recognize cytomegalovirus antigens. At a false discovery rate of 0.05, a later analysis linked 16,951 TCR beta sequences to specific HLA alleles. A later analysis found that TCR association rates varied across HLA loci, with DRB1 alleles showing the most associated TCRs and HLA-C alleles the fewest. The 87-base-pair reads could not distinguish some IMGT-functional V segments, including TRBV6-2 and TRBV6-3, so those segments were excluded. A later genetic analysis associated a missense DCLRE1C variant with V-gene and J-gene trimming of TCR beta chains, and an independent cohort replicated the association. A later analysis reported that several top co-occurrence clusters appeared linked to parvovirus B19, influenza, CMV and Epstein-Barr virus. This cohort had only TCR beta chains sequenced, and the lack of alpha or paired-chain data limited which features could be detected. An earlier analysis of approximately 600 of the donors showed that most TCR beta V segments appeared in productive rearrangements either about 87% or about 30% of the time, which broadly matched IMGT annotations. When HLA alleles, especially DR and DQ, strongly co-occurred, TCR associations were difficult to assign to individual alleles.

The CDR3 spans 15 residues, from the cysteine through the phenylalanine. This entry keeps only the CDR3 DNA: 45 bases, framed from base 1. CDR1 SEHNR and CDR2 FQNEAQ are derived from the germline V gene (reference sequence). Trimming accounts for 5 bases at V and 5 bases at J, while the number of junction bases matched to no gene is 6. The receptor comes from a woman aged 50 to 60 in good health and CMV-seropositive. Source material: PBMCs. This chain joins TRBV7-9 to TRBJ2-1; 10 middle bases align to TRBD2. The DNA is as follows: TGTGCCAGCAGCCTTAGCGGGGGGTACCACAATGAGCAGTTCTTC. This gives the protein CASSLSGGYHNEQFF.